This T cell receptor beta chain was sequenced in a study of beta chain features in type 1 diabetes. The germline V gene has CDR1 SGHTA and CDR2 FQGNSA. V gave up 4 bases and J gave up 6 bases; unmatched junction bases: 5. This CDR3 has 13 residues. The whole isolated RNA underwent reverse transcription, so sequencing captured expressed TCRB transcripts. The protocol was immunoSEQ multiplex PCR, while the TCRdb copy is restricted to in-frame clones and leaves out a portion. The sample carries 220,000 or so clones, about 63% recorded once. Around 0.12 L of blood, on average, came from one heparinised draw per donor. This clone was found once.

The J gene is TRBJ2-7, the V gene TRBV7-2; 8 nucleotides align to TRBD1. The sample comprised naive CD4+ T cells from blood. The receptor comes from a man younger than 40 in good health. The CDR3 region is CASSSQGALEQYF. CDR3 in DNA: TGTGCCAGCAGCTCCCAGGGGGCGCTCGAGCAGTACTTC.